A single sample is the source of the 23 T cell receptor beta chains below, sequenced in a study of T cells expressing NK-cell markers. TCRdb re-analyzed the 5' RACE reads; it lists each CDR3 protein once, without DNA. Recorded here are roughly 180,000 distinct CDR3 sequences; the top ten clones represent less than 20%. The material sequenced was blood T cells: a sorted CD56 or NKG2C T cell subset, CD4+ or CD8+ T cells, or bulk PBMC T cells (not recorded which). Source of these receptors: a woman between 18 and 70 years old in good health.

The rearrangement links TRBV20-1 to TRBJ2-3; the TCRdb call, TRBD2, lacks DNA for checking. The CDR3 runs 17 residues. Germline assignment: CDR1 DFQATT and CDR2 SNEGSKA (reference sequence). CDR3 loop: CSATTSGSGRAQDTQYF.

The rearrangement links TRBV5-1 to TRBJ2-3; no DNA is available, so the TRBD2 call from TCRdb remains unchecked. CDR1 and CDR2 (germline): SGHRS, YFSETQ. The CDR3 length is 16 residues. CDR3 loop: CASSSGTTLGADTQYF.

V usage is TRBV2 and J usage is TRBJ2-3. The CDR3 is made up of 15 amino acids. The germline CDR1 and CDR2 sequences are SNHLY and FYNNEI. This CDR3 reads CASANSRLFTDTQYF.

The chain has TRBV9 and TRBJ2-3; the TRBD1 assignment by TCRdb is unverifiable without DNA. This CDR3 is 14 amino acids long. Germline assignment: CDR1 SGDLS and CDR2 YYNGEE. CDR3 sequence: CASSFGTVADTQYF. The entire variable domain, with the rest obtained from reference TRBV9 and TRBJ2-3, is as follows: DSGVTQTPKHLITATGQRVTLRCSPRSGDLSVYWYQQSLDQGLQFLIQYYNGEERAKGNILERFSAQQFPDLHSELNLSSLELGDSALYFCASSFGTVADTQYFGPGTRLTVL.

V gene TRBV6-1 combines with J gene TRBJ2-5; the D call of TRBD1 rests on TCRdb alone, since no DNA is present to check it. Germline loops: CDR1 MNHNS, CDR2 SASEGT. The CDR3 has 14 residues. The CDR3 sequence: CASRPHGPGETQYF.

The chain carries TRBV7-2 and TRBJ1-6. Germline CDR1 is SGHTA and CDR2 is FQGNSA. There are 14 residues in the CDR3. The CDR3 sequence is CASSLSRHNSPLHF. Full variable domain (rest looked up from reference TRBV7-2 and TRBJ1-6): GAGVSQSPSNKVTEKGKDVELRCDPISGHTALYWYRQSLGQGLEFLIYFQGNSAPDKSGLPSDRFSAERTGGSVSTLTIQRTQQEDSAVYLCASSLSRHNSPLHFGNGTRLTVT.

The chain employs TRBV12-5 and TRBJ2-1; checking the TCRdb D call of TRBD1 is not possible without DNA. Germline-derived CDR1 and CDR2 are LGHNT and FRNRAP. The length of the CDR3 is 14 residues. This CDR3 reads CASGATGGRNEQFF.

The rearrangement uses TRBV7-2 and TRBJ2-5; TCRdb names TRBD1, which stays unverified in the absence of DNA. The CDR3 contains 12 residues. Per germline, CDR1 SGHTA and CDR2 FQGNSA. The CDR3 loop reads CASSTLGGTQYF.

CDR3: CASSREPGTEAFF. This sequence joins TRBV7-3 and TRBJ1-1; TCRdb designates TRBD1, a call that cannot be tested without DNA. In germline, CDR1 is SGHTA, CDR2 FQGTGA. CDR3 length: 13 residues. The complete variable domain, with remaining parts taken from reference TRBV7-3 and TRBJ1-1, reads GAGVSQTPSNKVTEKGKYVELRCDPISGHTALYWYRQSLGQGPEFLIYFQGTGAADDSGLPNDRFFAVRPEGSVSTLKIQRTERGDSAVYLCASSREPGTEAFFGQGTRLTVV.

This rearrangement joins TRBV12-5 to TRBJ2-3; the D gene TCRdb calls, TRBD1, cannot be checked with no DNA. Germline V lookup: CDR1 LGHNT, CDR2 FRNRAP. The CDR3 runs 15 residues. This chain's CDR3 is CASGPRTVPTDTQYF.

This chain links TRBV12-3 or TRBV12-4 with TRBJ2-7; TCRdb's D gene call, TRBD1, goes unchecked for lack of DNA. The CDR3 runs to 13 residues. The chain's CDR3 is CASNRGLSYEQYF.

This rearrangement joins TRBV3-1 to TRBJ1-1. In germline, CDR1 is LGHDT, CDR2 YNNKEL (reference sequence). The CDR3 is made up of 15 amino acids. The CDR3 region is CASSQGIFGTAEAFF.

This chain joins TRBV12-3 or TRBV12-4 and TRBJ2-3; with no DNA, the TCRdb D assignment of TRBD1 cannot be verified. This CDR3 has 16 residues. CDR3 region: CASSPPRHRGTDTQYF.

The rearrangement uses TRBV20-1 and TRBJ2-3; TCRdb's D call, TRBD2, is unchecked because there is no DNA. CDR3 length equals 15 residues. Germline CDR1 and CDR2: DFQATT and SNEGSKA (reference sequence). The CDR3 sequence: CSAPLAGGKDDTQYF.

The chain uses TRBV7-2 and TRBJ2-3; TCRdb proposes TRBD1, but this gene call is untestable without DNA. CDR3 length: 16 amino acids. CDR1 and CDR2 (germline): SGHTA, FQGNSA. CDR3 sequence: CASSLAGSGVTDTQYF.

The CDR3 here is CASRQVASSSGANVLTF. This sequence joins TRBV5-8 and TRBJ2-6. The germline V gene has CDR1 SGHTS and CDR2 YDEGEE. The CDR3 has 17 amino acids.

The J gene is TRBJ1-2, the V gene TRBV3-1; TCRdb designates TRBD1, a call that cannot be tested without DNA. This CDR3 has 13 amino acids. Germline CDR1 reads LGHDT; CDR2 reads YNNKEL (reference sequence). The CDR3 spells CASQGGRDYGYTF.

The J gene is TRBJ2-7, the V gene TRBV6-1; TCRdb's D gene call, TRBD1, goes unchecked for lack of DNA. Germline V gives CDR1 MNHNS, CDR2 SASEGT. This CDR3 is built from 15 residues. CDR3 sequence reads: CASSPSSGGWYEQYF.

The chain uses TRBV4-1 and TRBJ2-7. CDR3 length equals 15 residues. CDR1 is MGHRA, CDR2 YSYEKL, per germline. The CDR3 here is CASSQTGQGSYEQYF.

V gene TRBV5-1 combines with J gene TRBJ2-5; TCRdb's D call of TRBD1 is untestable without DNA. Germline V gene lookup returns CDR1 SGHRS and CDR2 YFSETQ. The CDR3 is made up of 15 amino acids. The CDR3 protein is CASSLGQGGQETQYF.

The CDR3 here is CASSNSGGGYEQYF. The chain joins TRBV6-1 to TRBJ2-7; TCRdb selects TRBD1, and the lack of DNA leaves this call unchecked. This CDR3 region has 14 residues. Germline CDR1 is MNHNS and CDR2 is SASEGT.

This sequence joins TRBV20-1 and TRBJ1-2. The CDR3 sequence is 12 residues long. Germline V gene sequence: CDR1 DFQATT, CDR2 SNEGSKA (reference sequence). The CDR3 is CGRARGAYGYTF.

This chain uses TRBV7-3 with TRBJ2-1; the TCRdb call, TRBD2, lacks DNA for checking. The CDR3 consists of 13 residues. CDR1 and CDR2 (germline): SGHTA, FQGTGA. CDR3 sequence: CASSLPGRDEQFF.